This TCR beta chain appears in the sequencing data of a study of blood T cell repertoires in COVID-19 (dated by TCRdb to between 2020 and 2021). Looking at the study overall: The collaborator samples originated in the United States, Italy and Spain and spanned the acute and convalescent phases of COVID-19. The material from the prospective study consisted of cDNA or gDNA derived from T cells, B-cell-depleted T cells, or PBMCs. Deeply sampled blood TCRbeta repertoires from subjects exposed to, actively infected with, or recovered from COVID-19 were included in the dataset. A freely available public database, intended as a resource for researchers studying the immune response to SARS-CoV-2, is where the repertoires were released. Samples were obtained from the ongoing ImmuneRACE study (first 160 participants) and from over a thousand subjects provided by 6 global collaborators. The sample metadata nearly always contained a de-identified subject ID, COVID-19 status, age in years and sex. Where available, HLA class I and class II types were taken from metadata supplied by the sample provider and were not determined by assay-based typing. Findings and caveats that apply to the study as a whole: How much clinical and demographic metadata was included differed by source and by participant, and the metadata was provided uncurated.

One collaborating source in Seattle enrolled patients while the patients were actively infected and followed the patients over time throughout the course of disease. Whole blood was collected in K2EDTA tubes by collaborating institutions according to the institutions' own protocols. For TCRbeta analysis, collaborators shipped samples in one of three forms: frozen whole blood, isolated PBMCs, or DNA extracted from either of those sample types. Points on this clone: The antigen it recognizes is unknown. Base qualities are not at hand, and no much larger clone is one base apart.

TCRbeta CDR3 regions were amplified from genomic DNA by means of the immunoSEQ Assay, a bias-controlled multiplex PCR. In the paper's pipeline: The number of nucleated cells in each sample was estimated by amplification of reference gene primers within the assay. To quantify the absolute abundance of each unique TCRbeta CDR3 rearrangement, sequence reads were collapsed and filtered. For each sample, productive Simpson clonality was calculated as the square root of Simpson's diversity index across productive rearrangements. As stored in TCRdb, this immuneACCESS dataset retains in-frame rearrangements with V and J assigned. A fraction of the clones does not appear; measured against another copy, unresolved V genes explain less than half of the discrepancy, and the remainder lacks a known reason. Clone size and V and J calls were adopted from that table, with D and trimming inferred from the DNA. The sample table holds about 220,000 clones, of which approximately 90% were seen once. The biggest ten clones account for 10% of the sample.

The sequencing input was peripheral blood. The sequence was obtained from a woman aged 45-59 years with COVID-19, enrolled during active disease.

This receptor carries the CDR3 CASSERQGSNQPQHF. The DNA sequence reads TGTGCCAGCAGCGAAAGACAGGGGAGCAATCAGCCCCAGCATTTT. Here the chain combines TRBV3-1 (or the pseudogene TRBV3-2) and TRBJ1-5; TRBD1 agrees with 8 junctional bases. Clipping removes 5 bases from V and 1 base from J, with 4 as the unmatched junction base count. Reading the germline V gene (reference sequence) gives CDR1 LGHDT and CDR2 YNNKEL. The CDR3 runs 15 amino acids, cysteine and phenylalanine included. Only the CDR3 DNA stays, 45 bases, in frame from base 1.